This TCR beta chain was sequenced for a study of vaccination and CD4 T cells after COVID-19. This clonotype was seen once. Its specificity is not known. Treatment denoted: approximately 9-day PBMC culture with coronavirus spike peptide pools or control peptides (ViraFEST assay). The trim removed 4 bases at V and 6 bases at J, leaving 14 bases unmatched. There are 16 residues in the CDR3. Germline V gives CDR1 SGHRS, CDR2 YFSETQ. Sequencing of DNA taken from cultured CD4+ T cells relied on the Oncomine TCR Beta short-read assay. TCRdb reprocessed the PCR reads via MiXCR and lists one record per CDR3 protein. The sample yields fewer than 10,000 distinct CDR3 sequences, 61% seen once.

The rearrangement joins TRBV5-1 to TRBJ2-3, with 7 bases fitting TRBD2. The source of this sequence is a human donor who had recovered from COVID-19. Sequences were obtained from CD4+ T cells from blood, cultured in vitro. CDR3 nucleotide sequence: TGCGCCAGCAGCGTTGAGGCTAGCGGAGTGGGGGATACGCAGTATTTT. Translated: CASSVEASGVGDTQYF.